The source of this T cell receptor (beta chain) is a study of molecular identifiers for immune sequencing clone quantification. Findings and limits, study-wide: In CMV-specific effectors, clones above 20 copies held over 98% of molecules; naive, under 1%.

This CDR3 is built from 15 residues. V gave up 4 bases and J gave up 3 bases; unmatched junction bases: 6. Germline V gives CDR1 SGHAT, CDR2 FQNNGV. It was with previously described methods and listed TCR primers that bulk TCR libraries were made. One entry per CDR3 protein results from TCRdb running MiXCR on the PCR reads. The table includes about 640,000 distinct CDR3 sequences, 15% to 20% detected once. With 10%, 30% or 50% of RNA, about 20,000 to 1,100,000 naive CD8 T cells were sequenced. In its sample, this clonotype was seen many times. Its antigen is undetermined. The chain is built from TRBV11-2 and TRBJ2-3, with 8 bases that match TRBD2. The sequenced sample was naive CD8+ T cells from blood, with Jurkat cell RNA spiked in. Documented subset: FACS-sorted CD8+CD4-CCR7+CD45RA+ naive T cells. The clonotype was recovered from a human donor in good health. Some libraries in this study had Jurkat cell RNA spiked in. CDR3 in amino acids: CASSSGVAGTDTQYF. The CDR3 DNA reads as TGTGCCAGCAGCTCGGGGGTAGCGGGGACAGATACGCAGTATTTT. Supplemented by reference TRBV11-2 and TRBJ2-3, the full variable domain reads EAGVAQSPRYKIIEKRQSVAFWCNPISGHATLYWYQQILGQGPKLLIQFQNNGVVDDSQLPKDRFSAERLKGVDSTLKIQPAKLEDSAVYLCASSSGVAGTDTQYFGPGTRLTVL.